These 17 T cell receptor beta chains share one sample of origin, sequenced in a study of shared clonotypes between healthy human individuals. TCRdb's table, derived via immunoSEQ multiplex PCR, lists solely in-frame clones and lacks some. The top ten hold 0.1% to 0.15% of the sample, which has roughly 2 million clones, over 85% seen once. The sequenced sample was naive CD4+ T cells sorted from blood. Described subset: CD45RA+ positively selected. These receptors were collected from a young man in good health.

The chain uses TRBV12-5 and TRBJ2-7, with D perhaps matching TRBD1 or TRBD2 (5 bases each). V lost 0 bases, J lost 3 bases, and 6 bases lay in between. CDR1 and CDR2 from the germline V gene are LGHNT and FRNRAP. The CDR3 loop spans 13 amino acids. The CDR3 here is CASGLVGVYEQYF. CDR3 DNA: TGTGCTAGTGGTTTGGTGGGGGTCTACGAGCAGTACTTC.

Note on this clone: A much larger clone differs by one base, so this may be a read error. The V and J genes are TRBV11-1 and TRBJ1-1, with a weak D call TRBD1 (5 bases). The CDR3 has 13 amino acids. V lost 5 bases and J 1 base, leaving 8 bases between the germline ends. Germline V lookup: CDR1 SGHAT, CDR2 FQDESV (reference sequence). The CDR3 here is CASSTQGNTEAFF. CDR3 sequence (DNA): TGTGCCAGCAGCACCCAGGGGAACACTGAAGCTTTCTTT. Filled out from reference TRBV11-1 and TRBJ1-1, the complete variable domain reads EAEVAQSPRYKITEKSQAVAFWCDPISGHATLYWYRQILGQGPELLVQFQDESVVDDSQLPKDRFSAERLKGVDSTLKIQPAELGDSAMYLCASSTQGNTEAFFGQGTRLTVV.

The chain links TRBV5-1 to TRBJ2-4; 9 nucleotides agree with TRBD2. CDR3 length: 16 amino acids. Germline CDR1 is SGHRS and CDR2 is YFSETQ. The trim removed 0 bases at V and 2 bases at J, leaving 3 bases unmatched. The CDR3 DNA follows: TGCGCCAGCAGCTTGGTTCTAGCGGGGTCCAAAAACATTCAGTACTTC. Translated: CASSLVLAGSKNIQYF.

V is TRBV11-2 and J is TRBJ2-3; D possibly corresponds to TRBD2 (5 bases). Germline assignment: CDR1 SGHAT and CDR2 FQNNGV. The CDR3 is made up of 15 amino acids. The V gene lost 3 bases and the J gene lost 2 bases, with 12 bases spanning the gap. The CDR3 bases are TGTGCCAGCAGCTTCGCCGGAGGTGACACAGATACGCAGTATTTT. Protein sequence: CASSFAGGDTDTQYF.

This chain connects TRBV6-5 to TRBJ1-2; D not resolved. Trimming left V 6 bases short and J 3 bases short, with 11 bases between. The V gene's germline CDR1 is MNHEY and CDR2 SVGAGI. The CDR3 is made up of 13 amino acids. CDR3 region: CASSQSVDYGYTF. The DNA of the CDR3 is TGTGCCAGCAGCCAGTCAGTAGACTATGGCTACACCTTC.

This sequence joins TRBV25-1 and TRBJ1-6; 7 positions agree with TRBD1. CDR3 length: 16 residues. CDR1 MGHDK and CDR2 SYGVNS come from the germline V gene. J was trimmed by 7 bases and V by 3 bases; bases with no gene match: 9. The CDR3: CASSDPVTGWNSPLHF. The CDR3 DNA sequence: TGTGCCAGCAGTGACCCCGTGACAGGGTGGAATTCACCCCTCCACTTT.

The chain couples TRBV5-4 to TRBJ2-6; TRBD1 agrees at 12 bases. With V trimmed by 4 bases and J by 4 bases, 12 bases remained unmatched. From germline, CDR1 is SGHNT and CDR2 YYREEE (reference sequence). This CDR3 contains 19 residues. The CDR3 is CASSPARDRGRVGANVLTF. The DNA of the CDR3 is TGTGCCAGCAGCCCGGCCCGGGACAGGGGGCGAGTGGGGGCCAACGTCCTGACTTTC.

With regard to this clone: Other DNA sequences in the sample encode the same CDR3. For the CDR3, the DNA is TGTGCCTGGAGGAGGCCCTCTGGAAACACCATATATTTT. Protein: CAWRRPSGNTIYF. This chain links TRBV30 with TRBJ1-3; D gene uncertain. The V and J ends lost 3 bases and 0 bases respectively, with 6 bases between them. Germline V gene lookup returns CDR1 GTSNPN and CDR2 SVGIG (reference sequence). The CDR3 has 13 residues.

Concerning this clone itself: In the same sample, other DNA sequences code for this CDR3. The V gene is TRBV5-4, the J gene TRBJ2-5; 15 bases are shared with TRBD2. This CDR3 is built from 16 residues. Germline V lookup: CDR1 SGHNT, CDR2 YYREEE (reference sequence). V was pared by 4 bases and J by 2 bases, with 3 bases of the junction left unmatched. CDR3 in amino acids: CASSPGLAGGQETQYF. CDR3 sequence (DNA): TGTGCCAGCAGCCCCGGACTAGCGGGGGGGCAAGAGACCCAGTACTTC.

The genes are TRBV7-2 and TRBJ1-5, with 10 bases fitting TRBD1. The CDR3 consists of 16 residues. CDR1 is SGHTA and CDR2 is FQGNSA in the germline V gene. J was trimmed by 6 bases and V by 5 bases; bases with no gene match: 10. CDR3 amino acids: CASSLGGTGVRQPQHF. In DNA form, the CDR3 reads TGTGCCAGCAGCCTGGGAGGGACAGGGGTTCGTCAGCCCCAGCATTTT.

This clone was counted a few times. The sample carries other DNA sequences with the same CDR3. The chain is built from TRBV18 and TRBJ1-3; unclear D gene. The germline V gene encodes CDR1 KGHSH and CDR2 LQKENI. This CDR3 is built from 13 residues. V shed 3 bases and J shed 1 base, with 4 bases lying between them. CDR3 loop: CASSPGSGNTIYF. The CDR3 nucleotides are TGTGCCAGCTCACCGGGATCTGGAAACACCATATATTTT. The variable domain in full, with the rest retrieved from reference TRBV18 and TRBJ1-3, is NAGVMQNPRHLVRRRGQEARLRCSPMKGHSHVYWYRQLPEEGLKFMVYLQKENIIDESGMPKERFSAEFPKEGPSILRIQQVVRGDSAAYFCASSPGSGNTIYFGEGSWLTVV.

The CDR3 protein is CASSIGGGRTEAFF. CDR3 DNA sequence: TGTGCCAGTAGTATAGGGGGCGGACGCACTGAAGCTTTCTTT. The chain couples TRBV19 to TRBJ1-1, with D tentatively TRBD1 (5 bases). The CDR3 covers 14 residues. CDR1 and CDR2 from the germline V gene are LNHDA and SQIVND (reference sequence). Trimming took off 1 base at V and 4 bases at J, with 10 bases between the two ends.

The rearrangement joins TRBV6-1 to TRBJ2-1; 10 bases agree with TRBD2. Per the germline V gene, CDR1 is MNHNS and CDR2 is SASEGT. V shed 8 bases and J 4 bases; nucleotides not matched to a gene: 8. CDR3 length: 15 amino acids. DNA of the CDR3: TGTGCCAGCCTCAGAGGACTAGCGGATTACAATGAGCAGTTCTTC. It encodes CASLRGLADYNEQFF.

This chain joins TRBV28 and TRBJ1-1; unclear D gene. This CDR3 spans 14 amino acids. Germline CDR1 and CDR2: MDHEN and SYDVKM. Trimming took 6 bases from V and 1 from J, leaving 12 bases between them. The DNA of the CDR3 is TGTGCCAGCAGATCGGGCTTTACGAACACTGAAGCTTTCTTT. Protein product: CASRSGFTNTEAFF.

The genes are TRBV14 and TRBJ1-1, with D tentatively TRBD1 (5 bases). Germline loops: CDR1 SGHDN, CDR2 FVKESK. Trimming removed 1 base at V and 5 bases at J, with 14 bases between. CDR3 length: 15 amino acids. CDR3 DNA sequence: TGTGCCAGCAGCCAAGTTCAGGGAGGAGAGACTGAAGCTTTCTTT. Encoded protein: CASSQVQGGETEAFF.

This chain links TRBV7-2 with TRBJ1-5; D not certain. Trimming pared 1 base from V and 0 bases from J, leaving 7 bases between. In germline, CDR1 is SGHTA, CDR2 FQGNSA. This CDR3 has 15 amino acids. The CDR3 nucleotides are TGTGCCAGCAGCTTAGGGGGTCATAGCAATCAGCCCCAGCATTTT. Encoded protein: CASSLGGHSNQPQHF.

This clone came up a few times. This chain connects TRBV7-2 to TRBJ2-3; 9 bases line up with TRBD1. V lost 4 bases to trimming and J lost 3 bases; unmatched junction nucleotides: 11. The CDR3 covers 17 residues. Per the germline V gene, CDR1 is SGHTA and CDR2 is FQGNSA. The CDR3 reads CASSSNRGTGKTDTQYF. The CDR3 nucleotides are TGTGCCAGCAGCTCCAATCGCGGGACAGGGAAGACAGATACGCAGTATTTT.